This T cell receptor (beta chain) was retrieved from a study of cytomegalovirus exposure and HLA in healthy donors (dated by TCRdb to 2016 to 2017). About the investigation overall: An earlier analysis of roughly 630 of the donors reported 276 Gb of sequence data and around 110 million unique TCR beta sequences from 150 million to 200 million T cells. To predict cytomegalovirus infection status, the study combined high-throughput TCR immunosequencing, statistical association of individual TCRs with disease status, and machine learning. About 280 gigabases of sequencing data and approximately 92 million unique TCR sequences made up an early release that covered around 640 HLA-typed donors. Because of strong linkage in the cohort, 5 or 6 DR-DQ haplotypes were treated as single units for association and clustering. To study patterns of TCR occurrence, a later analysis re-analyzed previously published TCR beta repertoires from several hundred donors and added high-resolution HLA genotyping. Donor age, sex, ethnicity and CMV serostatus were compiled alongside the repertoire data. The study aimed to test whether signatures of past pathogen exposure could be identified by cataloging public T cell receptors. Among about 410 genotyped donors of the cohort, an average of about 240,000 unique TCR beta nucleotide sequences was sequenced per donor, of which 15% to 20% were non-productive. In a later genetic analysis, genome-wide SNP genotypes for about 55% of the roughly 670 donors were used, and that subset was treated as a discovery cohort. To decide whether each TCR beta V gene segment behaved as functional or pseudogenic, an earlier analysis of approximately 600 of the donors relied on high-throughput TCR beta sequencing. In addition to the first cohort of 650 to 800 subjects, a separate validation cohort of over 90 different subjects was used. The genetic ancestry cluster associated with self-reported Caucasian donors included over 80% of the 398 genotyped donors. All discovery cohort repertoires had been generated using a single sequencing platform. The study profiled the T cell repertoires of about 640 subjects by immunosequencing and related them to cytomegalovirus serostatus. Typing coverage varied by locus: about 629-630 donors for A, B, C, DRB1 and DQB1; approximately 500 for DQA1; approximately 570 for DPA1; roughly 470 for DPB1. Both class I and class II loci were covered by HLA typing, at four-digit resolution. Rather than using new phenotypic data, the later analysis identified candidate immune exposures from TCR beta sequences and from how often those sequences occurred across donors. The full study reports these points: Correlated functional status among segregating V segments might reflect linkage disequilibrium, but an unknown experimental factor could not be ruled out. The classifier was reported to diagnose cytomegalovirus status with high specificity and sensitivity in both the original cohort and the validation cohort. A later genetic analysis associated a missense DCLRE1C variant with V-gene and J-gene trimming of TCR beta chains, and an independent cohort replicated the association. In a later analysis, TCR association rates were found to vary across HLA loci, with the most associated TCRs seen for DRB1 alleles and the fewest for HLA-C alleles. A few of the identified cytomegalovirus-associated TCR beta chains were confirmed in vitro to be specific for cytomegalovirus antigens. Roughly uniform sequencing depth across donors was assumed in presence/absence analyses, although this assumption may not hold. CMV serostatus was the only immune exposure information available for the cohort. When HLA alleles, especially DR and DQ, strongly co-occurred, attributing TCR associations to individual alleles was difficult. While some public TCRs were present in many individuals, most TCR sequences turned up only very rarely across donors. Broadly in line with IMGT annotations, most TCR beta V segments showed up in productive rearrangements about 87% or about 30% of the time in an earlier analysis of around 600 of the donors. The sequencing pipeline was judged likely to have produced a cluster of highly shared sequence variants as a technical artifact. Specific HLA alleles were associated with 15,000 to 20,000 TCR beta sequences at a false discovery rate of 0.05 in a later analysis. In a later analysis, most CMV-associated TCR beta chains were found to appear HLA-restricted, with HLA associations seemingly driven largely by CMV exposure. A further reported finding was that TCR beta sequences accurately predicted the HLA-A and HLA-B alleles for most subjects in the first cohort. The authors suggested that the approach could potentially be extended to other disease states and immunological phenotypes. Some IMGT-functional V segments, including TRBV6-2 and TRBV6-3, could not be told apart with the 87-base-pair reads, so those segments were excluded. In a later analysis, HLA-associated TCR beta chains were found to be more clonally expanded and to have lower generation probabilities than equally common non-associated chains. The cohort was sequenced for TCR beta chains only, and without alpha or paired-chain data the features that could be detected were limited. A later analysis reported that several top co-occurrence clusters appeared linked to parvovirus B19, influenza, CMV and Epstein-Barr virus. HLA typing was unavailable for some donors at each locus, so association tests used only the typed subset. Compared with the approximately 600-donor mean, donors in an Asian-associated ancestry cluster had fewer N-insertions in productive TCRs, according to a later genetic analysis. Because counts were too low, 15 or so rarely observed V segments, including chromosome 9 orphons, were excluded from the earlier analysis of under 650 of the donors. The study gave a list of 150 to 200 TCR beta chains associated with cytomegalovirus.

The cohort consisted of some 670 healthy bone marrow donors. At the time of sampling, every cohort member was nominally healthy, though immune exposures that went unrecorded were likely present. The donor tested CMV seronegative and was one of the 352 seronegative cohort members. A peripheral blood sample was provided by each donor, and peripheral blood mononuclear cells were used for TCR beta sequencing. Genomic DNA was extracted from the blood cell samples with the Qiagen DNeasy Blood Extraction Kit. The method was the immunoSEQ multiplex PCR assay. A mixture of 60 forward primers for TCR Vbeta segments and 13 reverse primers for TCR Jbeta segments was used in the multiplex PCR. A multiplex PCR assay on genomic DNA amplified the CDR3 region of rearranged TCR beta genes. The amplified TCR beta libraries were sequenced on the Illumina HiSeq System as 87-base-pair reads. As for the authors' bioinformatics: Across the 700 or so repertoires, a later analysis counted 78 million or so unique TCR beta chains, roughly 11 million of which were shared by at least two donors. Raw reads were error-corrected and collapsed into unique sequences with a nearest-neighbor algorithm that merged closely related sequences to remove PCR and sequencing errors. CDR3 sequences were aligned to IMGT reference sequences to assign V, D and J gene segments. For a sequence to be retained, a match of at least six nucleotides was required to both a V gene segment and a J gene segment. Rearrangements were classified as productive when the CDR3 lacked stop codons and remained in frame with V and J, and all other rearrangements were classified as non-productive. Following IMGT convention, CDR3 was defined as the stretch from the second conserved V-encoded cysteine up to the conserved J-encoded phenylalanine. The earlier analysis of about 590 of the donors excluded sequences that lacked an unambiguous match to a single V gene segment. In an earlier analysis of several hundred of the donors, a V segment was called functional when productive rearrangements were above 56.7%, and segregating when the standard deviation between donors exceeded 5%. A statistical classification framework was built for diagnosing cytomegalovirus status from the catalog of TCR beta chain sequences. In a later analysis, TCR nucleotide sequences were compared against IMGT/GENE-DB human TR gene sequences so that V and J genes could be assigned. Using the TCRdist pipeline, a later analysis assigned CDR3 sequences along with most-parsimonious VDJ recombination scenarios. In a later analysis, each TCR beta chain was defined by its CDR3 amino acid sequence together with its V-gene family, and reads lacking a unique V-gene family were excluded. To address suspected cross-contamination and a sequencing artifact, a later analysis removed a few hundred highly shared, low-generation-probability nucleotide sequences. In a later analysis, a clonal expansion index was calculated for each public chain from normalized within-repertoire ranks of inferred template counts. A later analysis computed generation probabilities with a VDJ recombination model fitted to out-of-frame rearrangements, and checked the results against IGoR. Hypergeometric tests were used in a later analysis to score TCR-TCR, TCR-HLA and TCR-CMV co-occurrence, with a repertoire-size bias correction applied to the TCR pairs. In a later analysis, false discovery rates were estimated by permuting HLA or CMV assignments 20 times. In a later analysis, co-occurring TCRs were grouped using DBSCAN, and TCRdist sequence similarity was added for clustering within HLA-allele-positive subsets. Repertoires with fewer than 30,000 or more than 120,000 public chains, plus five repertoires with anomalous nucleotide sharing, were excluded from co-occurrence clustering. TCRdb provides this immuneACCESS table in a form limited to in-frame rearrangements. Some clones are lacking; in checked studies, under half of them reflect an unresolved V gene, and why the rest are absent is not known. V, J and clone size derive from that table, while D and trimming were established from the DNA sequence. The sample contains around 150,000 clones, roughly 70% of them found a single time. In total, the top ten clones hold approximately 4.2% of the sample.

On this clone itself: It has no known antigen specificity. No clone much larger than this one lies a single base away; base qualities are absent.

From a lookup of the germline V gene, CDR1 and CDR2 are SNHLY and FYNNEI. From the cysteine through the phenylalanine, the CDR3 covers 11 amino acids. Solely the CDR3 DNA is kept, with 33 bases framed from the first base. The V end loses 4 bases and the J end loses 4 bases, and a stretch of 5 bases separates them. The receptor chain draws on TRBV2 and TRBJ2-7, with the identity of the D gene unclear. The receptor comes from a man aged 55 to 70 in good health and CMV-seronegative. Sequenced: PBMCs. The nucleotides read TGTGCCAGCAGTGTTCAGTACGAGCAGTACTTC. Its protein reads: CASSVQYEQYF.